This T cell receptor beta chain was sequenced for a study of cytomegalovirus exposure and HLA in healthy donors. Study as a whole: Out of 150 million to 200 million T cells, an earlier analysis found over 100 million unique TCR beta sequences in total.

V lost 4 bases, J lost 4 bases, and 3 bases stayed unmatched. Looked up from germline, CDR1 is SGHVS and CDR2 is FQNEAQ. The CDR3 spans 13 residues. Study results and limitations: Reports indicated that the classifier achieved high specificity and sensitivity in diagnosing cytomegalovirus status. Immune exposure data for these donors was limited to CMV serostatus. Analysis performed later found roughly 18,000 TCR beta sequences associated with HLA alleles at 0.05 false discovery rate.

With regard to this clone: Its target is unknown.

PCR involved 60 Vbeta and 13 Jbeta primers. Assay used: immunoSEQ multiplex PCR; TCRdb lists only in-frame clones, some missing. The data show 160,000 or so clones, around 83% seen once. The material sequenced was PBMCs. This TCR was sampled from a man aged 50 to 60 in good health and CMV-seropositive. The V gene is TRBV7-8, the J gene TRBJ1-2, with 7 bases that match TRBD1. The CDR3 loop reads CASSSDRFYGYTF. In nucleotides, the CDR3 is TGTGCCAGCAGCTCGGACAGGTTCTATGGCTACACCTTC.